Given below is one T cell receptor (beta chain) in context. One entry per CDR3 protein results from TCRdb running MiXCR on the RT-PCR reads. Of fewer than 180,000 distinct CDR3 sequences detected, 30% to 45% appear once; the ten largest clones hold 50%. Trimming removed 7 bases at V and 2 bases at J, with 14 bases between. Germline CDR1 and CDR2: MNHNS and SASEGT. The CDR3 is 14 amino acids. This sample was taken from a study of patients and donors after allogeneic stem cell transplantation. The chain employs TRBV6-1 and TRBJ1-1; D is undetermined. The specimen was blood, either unsorted or a sorted T cell fraction (not recorded which). This clonotype originated in a human donor who was either an allogeneic HSCT recipient or a stem cell or donor lymphocyte infusion donor (not recorded which). It is not recorded whose cells these are; they may come from a transplant donor. For the CDR3, the DNA is TGTGCCAGCAAAGAAGCGTTTTTTAACACTGAAGCTTTCTTT. Amino acid sequence: CASKEAFFNTEAFF.